The table lists the clone carrying this T cell receptor (beta chain) with a few counts. TCRdb called the RT-PCR reads again in MiXCR, with one record for every CDR3 protein. Of about a million distinct CDR3 sequences listed, about a sixth are singletons. This specimen belongs to a study of patients and donors after allogeneic stem cell transplantation. The V gene lost 2 bases and the J gene lost 10 bases, with 5 bases spanning the gap. Germline CDR1 reads SGHDN; CDR2 reads FVKESK. The CDR3 extends over 11 amino acids. V usage is TRBV14 and J usage is TRBJ1-4, with TRBD1 as a possible D gene (5 bases). The receptor comes from a human donor who was either an allogeneic HSCT recipient or a stem cell or donor lymphocyte infusion donor (not recorded which). It is not recorded whose cells these are; they may come from a transplant donor. The specimen was blood, either unsorted or a sorted T cell fraction (not recorded which). The chain's CDR3 is CASSQTGKLFF. CDR3 coding DNA: TGTGCCAGCAGCCAAACAGGAAAACTGTTTTTT.